The rows below give T cell receptor beta chains drawn from one sample of a study of blood T cells in healthy people across ages. Each CDR3 protein gets one entry after TCRdb re-called the 5' RACE reads with MiXCR. The sample records some 790,000 distinct CDR3 sequences, about 28% being singletons. Sequences were obtained from blood. The receptors stem from a woman over 75 in good health. CDR3s include the opening cysteine and the closing phenylalanine or tryptophan. Fields, in order: D gene, J gene, V gene, clone size, CDR3 DNA, CDR3 protein. A D gene is named only where the DNA matches it firmly. Size is stated for part of the rows, as once, few or many counts, or as a class when the clone is expanded.

D gene: -
J gene: TRBJ1-2
V gene: TRBV7-2
clone size: many
CDR3 DNA: TGTGCCAGCAGCTTAGTGAGGGCGGCTGGCTACACCTTC
CDR3 protein: CASSLVRAAGYTF

D gene: TRBD1
J gene: TRBJ2-7
V gene: TRBV29-1
clone size: few
CDR3 DNA: TGCAGCGTTGAATTGGGACAGGGTTTCCACGAGCAGTACTTC
CDR3 protein: CSVELGQGFHEQYF

D gene: -
J gene: TRBJ1-4
V gene: TRBV28
clone size: -
CDR3 DNA: TGTGCCAGCAGTTCCGGGACATTTTCCCTGTTTTTT
CDR3 protein: CASSSGTFSLFF

D gene: -
J gene: TRBJ1-2
V gene: TRBV18
clone size: -
CDR3 DNA: TGTGCCAGCTCACCCGACGGTGTCTATGGCTACACCTTC
CDR3 protein: CASSPDGVYGYTF

D gene: -
J gene: TRBJ2-1
V gene: TRBV6-6
clone size: -
CDR3 DNA: TGTGCCAGCAGTTACCAAGTTCAGGGGTACAATGAGCAGTTCTTC
CDR3 protein: CASSYQVQGYNEQFF

D gene: TRBD1
J gene: TRBJ1-2
V gene: TRBV6-5
clone size: many
CDR3 DNA: TGTGCCAGCAGTTACGAGGGACAGGGTGCCTATGGCTACACCTTC
CDR3 protein: CASSYEGQGAYGYTF

D gene: TRBD2
J gene: TRBJ2-3
V gene: TRBV12-3/TRBV12-4
clone size: -
CDR3 DNA: TGTGCCAGCAGTGCTAGCGGGGCTGTTGGCACAGATGCGCAGTATTTT
CDR3 protein: CASSASGAVGTDAQYF

D gene: -
J gene: TRBJ2-2
V gene: TRBV5-1
clone size: few
CDR3 DNA: TGCGCCAGCAGCGGGTGGGACACCGGGGAGCTGTTTTTT
CDR3 protein: CASSGWDTGELFF

D gene: -
J gene: TRBJ2-3
V gene: TRBV10-3
clone size: many
CDR3 DNA: TGTGCCATCAGTGACCGGGGATCGAGTGATACGCAGTATTTT
CDR3 protein: CAISDRGSSDTQYF

D gene: -
J gene: TRBJ1-2
V gene: TRBV25-1
clone size: -
CDR3 DNA: TGTGCCGGCAGTGTATTTGTTGGCTATGGCTACACCTTC
CDR3 protein: CAGSVFVGYGYTF

D gene: -
J gene: TRBJ2-5
V gene: TRBV14
clone size: few
CDR3 DNA: TGTGCCAGCAGCCGTCCAGGTGGTCCGCAGGCCCAGTACTTC
CDR3 protein: CASSRPGGPQAQYF

D gene: TRBD1
J gene: TRBJ2-1
V gene: TRBV20-1
clone size: many
CDR3 DNA: TGCAGTGCCTCAGCCGGGACAGGGGCCCACAATGAGCAGTTCTTC
CDR3 protein: CSASAGTGAHNEQFF

D gene: -
J gene: TRBJ2-1
V gene: TRBV20-1
clone size: many
CDR3 DNA: TGCAGTGCTAGGAGGACAGTGGGCAATGAGCAGTTCTTC
CDR3 protein: CSARRTVGNEQFF

D gene: -
J gene: TRBJ2-1
V gene: TRBV7-2
clone size: -
CDR3 DNA: TGTGCCAGCGGCTTACGTCACAGGCGGGGGCCATTTCCAAAAGAGACCCAGTTCTTC
CDR3 protein: CASGLRHRRGPFPKETQFF

D gene: TRBD1
J gene: TRBJ2-2
V gene: TRBV7-3
clone size: once
CDR3 DNA: TGTGCCAGCAGCTTAGGCGGGACAGGGGTCGCCGGGGAGCTGTTTTTT
CDR3 protein: CASSLGGTGVAGELFF

D gene: -
J gene: TRBJ2-5
V gene: TRBV14
clone size: many
CDR3 DNA: TGTGCCAGCAGCCAAGCCCGGGGAGTGACTAGTTGGGAGACCCAGTACTTC
CDR3 protein: CASSQARGVTSWETQYF

D gene: -
J gene: TRBJ1-2
V gene: TRBV7-2
clone size: -
CDR3 DNA: TGTGCCAGCGGCTTAGCGTATAGGCGGAGCTATGGCTACACCTTC
CDR3 protein: CASGLAYRRSYGYTF

D gene: TRBD2
J gene: TRBJ2-3
V gene: TRBV20-1
clone size: once
CDR3 DNA: TGCAGTGCTACCAGGACTAGCGGGGGGGTGGGTACGCAGTATTTT
CDR3 protein: CSATRTSGGVGTQYF

D gene: -
J gene: TRBJ2-1
V gene: TRBV6-2/TRBV6-3
clone size: many
CDR3 DNA: TGTGCCAGCAGTTACTCGAATCATCGGGCCTTCTCCTACAATGAGCAGTTCTTC
CDR3 protein: CASSYSNHRAFSYNEQFF

D gene: -
J gene: TRBJ2-1
V gene: TRBV24-1
clone size: many
CDR3 DNA: TGTGCCACCAGTGATTTGAGCACAGGGTCCTACAATGAGCAGTTCTTC
CDR3 protein: CATSDLSTGSYNEQFF

D gene: -
J gene: TRBJ2-3
V gene: TRBV12-3/TRBV12-4
clone size: few
CDR3 DNA: TGTGCCAGCAGTGGGAACAGGGAAGGCGCAGATACGCAGTATTTT
CDR3 protein: CASSGNREGADTQYF

D gene: TRBD1
J gene: TRBJ2-3
V gene: TRBV7-2
clone size: many
CDR3 DNA: TGTGCCAGCAGCTTCGGACAGGGCAGTAATACGCAGTATTTT
CDR3 protein: CASSFGQGSNTQYF

D gene: -
J gene: TRBJ2-1
V gene: TRBV12-3/TRBV12-4
clone size: many
CDR3 DNA: TGTGCCAGCAGACCAACAAATCTCAAGCAGTTCTTC
CDR3 protein: CASRPTNLKQFF

D gene: TRBD1
J gene: TRBJ2-5
V gene: TRBV7-2
clone size: many
CDR3 DNA: TGTGCCAGCAGCCCCGGGACAGGGCAAACCCAGTACTTC
CDR3 protein: CASSPGTGQTQYF

D gene: -
J gene: TRBJ2-1
V gene: TRBV11-2
clone size: many
CDR3 DNA: TGTGCCAGCAGCTTAATTCGACAACCTAATGAGCAGTTCTTC
CDR3 protein: CASSLIRQPNEQFF

D gene: -
J gene: TRBJ2-3
V gene: TRBV29-1
clone size: many
CDR3 DNA: TGCAGCGTTCAGCCAGCCTCTAGCACAGATACGCAGTATTTT
CDR3 protein: CSVQPASSTDTQYF

D gene: -
J gene: TRBJ1-1
V gene: TRBV7-2
clone size: -
CDR3 DNA: TGTGCCAGCAGCCGCCGGGACATAAAAGCTTTCTTT
CDR3 protein: CASSRRDIKAFF

D gene: -
J gene: TRBJ2-1
V gene: TRBV6-6
clone size: -
CDR3 DNA: TGTGCCAGCAGTAGGGGGGGACAGTCAAGCTCCTACAATGAGCAGTTCTTC
CDR3 protein: CASSRGGQSSSYNEQFF

D gene: TRBD1
J gene: TRBJ2-4
V gene: TRBV11-2
clone size: -
CDR3 DNA: TGTGCCAGCAGCAACCCGACAGGGGGTGGAAACATTCAGTACTTC
CDR3 protein: CASSNPTGGGNIQYF

D gene: -
J gene: TRBJ2-1
V gene: TRBV6-5
clone size: many
CDR3 DNA: TGTGCCAGCAGTTATGTACAGAGCTCCTACAATGAGCAGTTCTTC
CDR3 protein: CASSYVQSSYNEQFF